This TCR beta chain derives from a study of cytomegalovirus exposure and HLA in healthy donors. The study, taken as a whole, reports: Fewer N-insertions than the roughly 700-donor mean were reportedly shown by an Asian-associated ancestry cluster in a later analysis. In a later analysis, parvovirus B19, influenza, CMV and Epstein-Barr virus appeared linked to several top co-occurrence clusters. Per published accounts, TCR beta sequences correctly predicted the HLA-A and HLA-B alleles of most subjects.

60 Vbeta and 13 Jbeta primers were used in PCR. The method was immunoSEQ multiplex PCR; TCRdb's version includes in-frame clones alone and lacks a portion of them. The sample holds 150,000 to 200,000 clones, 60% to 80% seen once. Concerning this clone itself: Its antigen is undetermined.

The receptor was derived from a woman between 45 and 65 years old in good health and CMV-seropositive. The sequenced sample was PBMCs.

The DNA of the CDR3 is TGTGCCAGTAGTAAAACCGGGACTAGCCGTAACAATGAGCAGTTCTTC. Its protein is CASSKTGTSRNNEQFF. The chain has TRBV19 and TRBJ2-1; 9 positions match TRBD2. CDR3 length equals 16 residues. After removal of 4 bases from V and 5 bases from J, the junction contained 9 bases not matched to a gene. Germline-derived CDR1 and CDR2 are LNHDA and SQIVND (reference sequence).